These T cell receptor beta chains were read from a single sample in a study of T cells of healthy individuals. TCRdb called the 5' RACE reads again in MiXCR, with one record for every CDR3 protein. Of 60,000 to 70,000 distinct CDR3 sequences in the sample, around 16% were seen once. These receptors all come from a human donor in good health. Both conserved end residues are part of each CDR3. Each record gives: J gene, D gene, clone size, V gene, CDR3 DNA, CDR3 protein. A D gene is named only where the DNA matches it firmly. Clone size is shown for a subset of rows, as once, few, many or a class of expanded clone.

TRBJ2-3 | - | many | TRBV4-2 | TGTGCCAGCACCCTCGGGGCCCCCACAGATACGCAGTATTTT | CASTLGAPTDTQYF
TRBJ2-5 | TRBD2 | many | TRBV3-1 | TGTGCCAGCAGCCATAATATGGCACTAGCGAGGGAGACCCAGTACTTC | CASSHNMALARETQYF
TRBJ2-2 | - | few | TRBV5-1 | TGCGCCAGCAGCTACGCGGGGGCAGACACCGGGGAGCTGTTTTTT | CASSYAGADTGELFF
TRBJ1-3 | - | - | TRBV2 | TGTGCCAGCAAAGAATTTTCAACTGGAAACACCATATATTTT | CASKEFSTGNTIYF
TRBJ2-5 | TRBD2 | - | TRBV3-1 | TGTGCCAGCAGCCATCGACTAGCCGCGGAGACCCAGTACTTC | CASSHRLAAETQYF
TRBJ1-3 | - | many | TRBV7-9 | TGTGCCAGCAGCTTAGACTCCAGCTTCGCAGGGAACACCATATATTTT | CASSLDSSFAGNTIYF
TRBJ2-3 | - | many | TRBV18 | TGTGCCAGCTCACGCGGACAGAACACAGATACGCAGTATTTT | CASSRGQNTDTQYF
TRBJ2-3 | TRBD1 | many | TRBV14 | TGTGCCAGCAGCTTCGACAGGGGAGATACGCAGTATTTT | CASSFDRGDTQYF
TRBJ1-1 | TRBD1 | many | TRBV4-1 | TGCGCCAGCAGCACTAGGACAGGGGGGTTTAGCACATTGGCTTTCTTT | CASSTRTGGFSTLAFF
TRBJ2-2 | TRBD1 | - | TRBV5-5 | TGTGCCAGCAGCTTGGAGCAAGGGACAGGTGCCGGGGAGCTGTTTTTT | CASSLEQGTGAGELFF
TRBJ2-7 | - | - | TRBV10-3 | TGTGCCATCAGTGATTTCTCCTCCTACGAGCAGTACTTC | CAISDFSSYEQYF
TRBJ1-5 | - | - | TRBV5-6 | TGTGCCAGCAGCTCCTTTGGAGACGGGGGTATTTTTCAGCCCCAGCATTTT | CASSSFGDGGIFQPQHF
TRBJ2-1 | - | - | TRBV10-1 | TGCGCCAGCACTGTGCGTGGAAATGAGCAGTTCTTC | CASTVRGNEQFF
TRBJ2-1 | TRBD1 | many | TRBV14 | TGTGCCAGCAGCCAACCCGGGACAGGCAATGAGCAGTTCTTC | CASSQPGTGNEQFF
TRBJ2-3 | - | many | TRBV20-1 | TGCAGTGCCAGACGGGGTCCAGATACGCAGTATTTT | CSARRGPDTQYF